This T cell receptor beta chain derives from a study of T cell responses to AZD1222 COVID-19 vaccine. Study-wide points: Two AZD1222 doses significantly raised spike-specific TCR breadth and depth over controls.

Germline CDR1 and CDR2: SGHNT and YENEEA. The CDR3 has 14 amino acids. V was trimmed by 2 bases and J by 3 bases, leaving 8 bases between them. With respect to this clone: The antigen is not known.

Profiling relied on immunoSEQ multiplex PCR, and the TCRdb table lists in-frame clones only, not all of them. The sample carries about 85,000 clones, roughly nine tenths recorded once. V and J are TRBV11-3 and TRBJ2-1, with a tentative D call TRBD2 (5 bases). The sequencing here drew on peripheral blood, taken on day 0 of AZD1222 vaccination. This clonotype was obtained from an adult in good health. CDR3 sequence (DNA): TGTGCCAGCAGCTTACAAGCGGACTACAATGAGCAGTTCTTC. It encodes CASSLQADYNEQFF.